This TCR beta chain was identified in a study of beta chain features in type 1 diabetes. Reverse transcription of all isolated RNA meant that expressed TCRB transcripts were sequenced. The assay was immunoSEQ multiplex PCR, and TCRdb's table has in-frame clones only and misses some. The table lists 130,000 to 150,000 clones, around 13% of them singletons. Central memory, naive, regulatory and stem cell-like memory CD4+ cells were sorted by CD45RO/CCR7/CD25/CD127/CD95/CD27. Regarding the study as a whole: Type 1 diabetes patients had moderately but significantly shorter TCRB CDR3s in all four CD4+ subsets.

The germline CDR1 and CDR2 sequences are LNHDA and SQIVND (reference sequence). The CDR3 totals 17 residues. The germline V and J ends were trimmed by 5 bases and 6 bases, with 24 bases remaining between them. Comment on this clone: What it recognizes is unknown.

The receptor was isolated from a man aged 18 to 29 with type 1 diabetes. The V and J genes are TRBV19 and TRBJ2-3; D possibly corresponds to TRBD1 (6 bases). Sequenced sample: central memory CD4+ T cells from blood. The CDR3 DNA reads TGTGCCAGTAGTCGTCGCCCCAGGGACAAGGTGGACGATACGCAGTATTTT. Translation: CASSRRPRDKVDDTQYF. The entire variable domain, with the rest obtained from reference TRBV19 and TRBJ2-3, is as follows: DGGITQSPKYLFRKEGQNVTLSCEQNLNHDAMYWYRQDPGQGLRLIYYSQIVNDFQKGDIAEGYSVSREKKESFPLTVTSAQKNPTAFYLCASSRRPRDKVDDTQYFGPGTRLTVL.